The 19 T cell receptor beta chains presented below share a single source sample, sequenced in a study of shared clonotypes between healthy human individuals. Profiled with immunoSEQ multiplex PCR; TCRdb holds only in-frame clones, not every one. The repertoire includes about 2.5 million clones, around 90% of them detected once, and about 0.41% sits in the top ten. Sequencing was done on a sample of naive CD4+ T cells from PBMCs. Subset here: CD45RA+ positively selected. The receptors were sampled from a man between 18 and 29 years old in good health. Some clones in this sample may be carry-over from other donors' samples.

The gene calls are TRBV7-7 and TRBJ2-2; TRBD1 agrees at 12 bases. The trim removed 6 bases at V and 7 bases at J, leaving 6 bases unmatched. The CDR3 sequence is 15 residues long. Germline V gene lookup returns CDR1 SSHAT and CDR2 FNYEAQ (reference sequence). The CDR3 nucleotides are TGTGCCAGCAGACCCGGGACAGGGGGCGACGGGGAGCTGTTTTTT. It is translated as CASRPGTGGDGELFF.

CDR3 protein: CASSVAGGVYNEQFF. CDR3 DNA: TGTGCCAGCAGTGTAGCGGGAGGGGTCTACAATGAGCAGTTCTTC. This chain connects TRBV28 to TRBJ2-1, with 11 bases aligning to TRBD2. CDR1 is MDHEN and CDR2 is SYDVKM in the germline V gene. J lost 3 bases, V lost 5 bases, and 3 bases had no gene match. The CDR3 length is 15 residues.

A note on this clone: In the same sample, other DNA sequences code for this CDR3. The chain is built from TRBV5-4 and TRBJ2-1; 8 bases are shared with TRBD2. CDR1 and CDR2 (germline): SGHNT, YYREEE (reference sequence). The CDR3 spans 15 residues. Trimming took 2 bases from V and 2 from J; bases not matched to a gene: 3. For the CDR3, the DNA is TGTGCCAGCAGCTTAAAGCGGGAGCCCTACAATGAGCAGTTCTTC. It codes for CASSLKREPYNEQFF. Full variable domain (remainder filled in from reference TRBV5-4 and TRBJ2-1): ETGVTQSPTHLIKTRGQQVTLRCSSQSGHNTVSWYQQALGQGPQFIFQYYREEENGRGNFPPRFSGLQFPNYSSELNVNALELDDSALYLCASSLKREPYNEQFFGPGTRLTVL.

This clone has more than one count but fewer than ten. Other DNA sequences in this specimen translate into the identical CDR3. Written as DNA, the CDR3 is TGTGCCAGCAGCTTAGACAGGGGGACTGAAGCTTTCTTT. Encoded protein: CASSLDRGTEAFF. V and J are TRBV7-2 and TRBJ1-1, with 8 bases fitting TRBD1. This CDR3 region has 13 residues. Germline trimming cut 1 base from V and 5 bases from J; bases unmatched to any gene: 0. Germline-derived CDR1 and CDR2 are SGHTA and FQGNSA.

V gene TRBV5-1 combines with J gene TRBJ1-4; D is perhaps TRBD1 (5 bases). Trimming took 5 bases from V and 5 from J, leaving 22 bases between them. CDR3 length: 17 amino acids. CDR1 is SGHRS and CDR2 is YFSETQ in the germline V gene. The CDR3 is CASSPQSGRGGNEKLFF. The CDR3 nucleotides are TGCGCCAGCAGTCCCCAGAGCGGTAGGGGTGGAAATGAAAAACTGTTTTTT.

The CDR3 spells CASSRDTTWGNYGYTF. In nucleotides, the CDR3 is TGCGCCAGCAGCCGGGACACCACTTGGGGTAACTATGGCTACACCTTC. The chain is built from TRBV5-1 and TRBJ1-2, with a tentative D call TRBD1 (6 bases). Per germline, CDR1 SGHRS and CDR2 YFSETQ. The CDR3 length is 16 residues. Trimming stripped 4 bases from V and 1 base from J, with 17 bases between.

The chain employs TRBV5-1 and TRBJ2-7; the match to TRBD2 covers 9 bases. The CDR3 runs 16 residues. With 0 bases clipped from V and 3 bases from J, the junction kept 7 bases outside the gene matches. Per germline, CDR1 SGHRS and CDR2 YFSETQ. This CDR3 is CASSLGVGTSIYEQYF. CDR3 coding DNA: TGCGCCAGCAGCTTGGGGGTGGGGACTAGCATCTACGAGCAGTACTTC.

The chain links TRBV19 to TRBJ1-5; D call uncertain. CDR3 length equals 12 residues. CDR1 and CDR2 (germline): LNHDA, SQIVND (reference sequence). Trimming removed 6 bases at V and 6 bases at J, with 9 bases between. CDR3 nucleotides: TGTGCCAGTAGGGGGTCGGGTCAGCCCCAGCATTTT. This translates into CASRGSGQPQHF. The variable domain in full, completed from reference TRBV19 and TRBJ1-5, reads DGGITQSPKYLFRKEGQNVTLSCEQNLNHDAMYWYRQDPGQGLRLIYYSQIVNDFQKGDIAEGYSVSREKKESFPLTVTSAQKNPTAFYLCASRGSGQPQHFGDGTRLSIL.

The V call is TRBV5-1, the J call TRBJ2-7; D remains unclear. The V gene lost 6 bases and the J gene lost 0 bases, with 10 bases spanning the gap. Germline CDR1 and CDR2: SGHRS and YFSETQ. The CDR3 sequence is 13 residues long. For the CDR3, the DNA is TGCGCCAGCACCGACGGATCCTCCTACGAGCAGTACTTC. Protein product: CASTDGSSYEQYF.

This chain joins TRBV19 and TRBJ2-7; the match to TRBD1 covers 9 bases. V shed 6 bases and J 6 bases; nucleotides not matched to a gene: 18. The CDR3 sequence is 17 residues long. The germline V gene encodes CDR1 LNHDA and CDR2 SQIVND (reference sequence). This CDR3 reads CASSTSRTGGSSAEQYF. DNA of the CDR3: TGTGCCAGTAGCACATCGCGAACAGGGGGCTCTTCTGCCGAGCAGTACTTC. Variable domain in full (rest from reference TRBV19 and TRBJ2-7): DGGITQSPKYLFRKEGQNVTLSCEQNLNHDAMYWYRQDPGQGLRLIYYSQIVNDFQKGDIAEGYSVSREKKESFPLTVTSAQKNPTAFYLCASSTSRTGGSSAEQYFGPGTRLTVT.

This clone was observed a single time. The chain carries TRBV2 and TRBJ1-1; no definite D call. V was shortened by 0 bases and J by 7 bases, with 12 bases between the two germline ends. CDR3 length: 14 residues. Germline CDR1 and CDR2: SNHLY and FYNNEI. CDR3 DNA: TGTGCCAGCAGTGAAGCAGGGTTCGGATATGAAGCTTTCTTT. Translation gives CASSEAGFGYEAFF. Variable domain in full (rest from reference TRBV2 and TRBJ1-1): EPEVTQTPSHQVTQMGQEVILRCVPISNHLYFYWYRQILGQKVEFLVSFYNNEISEKSEIFDDQFSVERPDGSNFTLKIRSTKLEDSAMYFCASSEAGFGYEAFFGQGTRLTVV.

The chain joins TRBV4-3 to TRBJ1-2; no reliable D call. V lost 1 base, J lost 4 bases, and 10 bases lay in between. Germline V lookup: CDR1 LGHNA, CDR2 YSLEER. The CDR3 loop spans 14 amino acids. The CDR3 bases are TGCGCCAGCAGCCAAGGGCCGGGGTTCTATGGCTACACCTTC. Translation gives CASSQGPGFYGYTF.

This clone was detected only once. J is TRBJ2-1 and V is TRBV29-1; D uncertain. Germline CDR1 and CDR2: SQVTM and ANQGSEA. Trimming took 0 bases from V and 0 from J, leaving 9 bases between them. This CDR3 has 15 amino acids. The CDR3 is CSVEESRSSYNEQFF. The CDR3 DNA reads TGCAGCGTTGAAGAATCGCGTAGCTCCTACAATGAGCAGTTCTTC.

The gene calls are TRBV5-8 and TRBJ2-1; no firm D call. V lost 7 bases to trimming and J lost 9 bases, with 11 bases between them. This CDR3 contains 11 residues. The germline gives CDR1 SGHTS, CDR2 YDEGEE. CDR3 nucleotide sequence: TGTGCCAGCTTACAAGTCGTTGAGCAGTTCTTC. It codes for CASLQVVEQFF.

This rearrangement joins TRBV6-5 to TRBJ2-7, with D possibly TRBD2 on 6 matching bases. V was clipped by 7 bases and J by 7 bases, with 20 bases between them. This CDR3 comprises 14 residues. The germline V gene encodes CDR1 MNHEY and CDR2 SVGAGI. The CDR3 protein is CASTPLAGIGEQYF. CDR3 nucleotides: TGTGCCAGCACTCCACTAGCAGGCATAGGGGAGCAGTACTTC.

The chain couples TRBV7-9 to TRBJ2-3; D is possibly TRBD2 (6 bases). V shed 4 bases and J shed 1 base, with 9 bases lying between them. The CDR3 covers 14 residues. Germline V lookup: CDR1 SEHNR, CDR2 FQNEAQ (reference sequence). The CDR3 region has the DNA TGTGCCAGCAGCTCCGCTAGCGGCACAGATACGCAGTATTTT. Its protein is CASSSASGTDTQYF.

The CDR3 reads CASSPSGSLGEQFF. Here the CDR3 DNA reads TGTGCCAGCAGTCCTAGCGGGAGTCTGGGGGAGCAGTTCTTC. The rearrangement links TRBV25-1 to TRBJ2-1; TRBD2 aligns across 10 bases. Trimming removed 5 bases from V and 10 bases from J; junction bases left unmatched: 8. The V gene's germline CDR1 is MGHDK and CDR2 SYGVNS. This CDR3 contains 14 residues.

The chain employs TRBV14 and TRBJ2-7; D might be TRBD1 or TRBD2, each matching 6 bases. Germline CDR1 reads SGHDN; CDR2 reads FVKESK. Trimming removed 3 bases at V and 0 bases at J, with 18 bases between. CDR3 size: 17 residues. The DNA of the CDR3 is TGTGCCAGCAGCCAGATTCGTGGGGGGCGCTTCTCCTACGAGCAGTACTTC. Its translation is CASSQIRGGRFSYEQYF.

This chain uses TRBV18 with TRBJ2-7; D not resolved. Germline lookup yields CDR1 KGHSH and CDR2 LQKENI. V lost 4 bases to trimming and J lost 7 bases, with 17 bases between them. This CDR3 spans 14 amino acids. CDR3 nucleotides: TGTGCCAGCTCACAACGCGGCCAGGTGGAAGAGCAGTACTTC. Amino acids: CASSQRGQVEEQYF.